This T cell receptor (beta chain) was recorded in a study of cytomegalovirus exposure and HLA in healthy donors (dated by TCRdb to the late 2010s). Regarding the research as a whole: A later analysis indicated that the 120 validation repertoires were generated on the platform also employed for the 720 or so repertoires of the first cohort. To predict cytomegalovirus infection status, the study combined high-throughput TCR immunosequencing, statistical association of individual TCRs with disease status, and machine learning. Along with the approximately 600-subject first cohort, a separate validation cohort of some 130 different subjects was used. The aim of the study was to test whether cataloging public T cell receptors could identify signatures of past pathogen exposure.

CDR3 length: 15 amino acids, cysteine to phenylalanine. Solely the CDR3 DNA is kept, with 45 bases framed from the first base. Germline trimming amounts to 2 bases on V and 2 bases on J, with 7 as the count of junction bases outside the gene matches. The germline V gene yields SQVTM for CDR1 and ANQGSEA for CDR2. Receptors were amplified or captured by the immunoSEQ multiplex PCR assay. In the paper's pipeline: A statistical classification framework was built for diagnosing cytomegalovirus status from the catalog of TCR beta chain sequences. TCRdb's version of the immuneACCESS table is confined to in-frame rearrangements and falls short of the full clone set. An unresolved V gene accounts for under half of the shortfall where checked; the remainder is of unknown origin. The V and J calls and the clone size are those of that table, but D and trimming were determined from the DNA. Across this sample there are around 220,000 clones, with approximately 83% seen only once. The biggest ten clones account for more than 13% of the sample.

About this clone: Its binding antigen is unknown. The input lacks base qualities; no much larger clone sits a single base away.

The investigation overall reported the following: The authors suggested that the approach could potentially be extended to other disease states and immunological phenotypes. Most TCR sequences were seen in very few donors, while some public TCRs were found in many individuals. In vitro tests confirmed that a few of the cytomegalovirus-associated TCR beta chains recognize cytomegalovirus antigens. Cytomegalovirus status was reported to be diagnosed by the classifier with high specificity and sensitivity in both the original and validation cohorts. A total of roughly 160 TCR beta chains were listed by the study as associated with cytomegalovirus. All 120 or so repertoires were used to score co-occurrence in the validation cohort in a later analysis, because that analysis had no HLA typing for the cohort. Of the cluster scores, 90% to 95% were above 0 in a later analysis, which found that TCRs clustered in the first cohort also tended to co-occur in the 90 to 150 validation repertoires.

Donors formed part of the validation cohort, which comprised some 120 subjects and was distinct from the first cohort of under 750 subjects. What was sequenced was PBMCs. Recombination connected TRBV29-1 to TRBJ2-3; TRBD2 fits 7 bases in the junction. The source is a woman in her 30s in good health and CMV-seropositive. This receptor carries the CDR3 CSVEPGGSFTDTQYF. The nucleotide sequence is TGCAGCGTTGAACCTGGCGGGAGCTTCACAGATACGCAGTATTTT.